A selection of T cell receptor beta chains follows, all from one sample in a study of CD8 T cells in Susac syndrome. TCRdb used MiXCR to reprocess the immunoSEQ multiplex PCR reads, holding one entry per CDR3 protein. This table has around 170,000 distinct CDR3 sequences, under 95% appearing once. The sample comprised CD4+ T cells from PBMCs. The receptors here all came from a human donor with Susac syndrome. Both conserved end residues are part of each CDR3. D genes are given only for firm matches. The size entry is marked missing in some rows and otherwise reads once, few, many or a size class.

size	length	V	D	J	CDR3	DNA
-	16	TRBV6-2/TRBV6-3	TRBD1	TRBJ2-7	CASSYPRTGGAYEQYF	TGTGCCAGCAGTTACCCCAGGACAGGGGGCGCCTACGAGCAGTACTTC
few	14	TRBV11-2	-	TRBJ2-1	CASSSGRSYNEQFF	TGTGCCAGCAGCTCCGGCCGTAGCTACAATGAGCAGTTCTTC
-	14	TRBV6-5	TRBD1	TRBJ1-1	CASRRDSRNTEAFF	TGTGCCAGCAGAAGGGACAGCAGGAACACTGAAGCTTTCTTT
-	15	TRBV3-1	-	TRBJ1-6	CASSLGPGVNSPLHF	TGTGCCAGCAGCCTTGGGCCTGGGGTGAATTCACCCCTCCACTTT
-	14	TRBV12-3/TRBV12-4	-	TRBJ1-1	CASSPWGSGTEAFF	TGTGCCAGCAGCCCATGGGGGTCCGGAACTGAAGCTTTCTTT
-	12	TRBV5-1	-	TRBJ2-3	CASSWPGDTQYF	TGCGCCAGCAGCTGGCCTGGAGATACGCAGTATTTT
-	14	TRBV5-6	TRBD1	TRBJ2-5	CASAMNRGQETQYF	TGTGCCAGCGCCATGAACAGGGGTCAAGAGACCCAGTACTTC
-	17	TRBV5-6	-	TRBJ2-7	CASSGGYRLSTSYEQYF	TGTGCCAGCAGCGGGGGCTATAGGCTCAGTACCTCCTACGAGCAGTACTTC
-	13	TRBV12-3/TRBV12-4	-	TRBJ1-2	CASSPGQRYGYTF	TGTGCCAGCAGTCCTGGCCAGCGATATGGCTACACCTTC
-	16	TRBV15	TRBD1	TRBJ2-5	CATSRLGQGVGETQYF	TGTGCCACCAGCAGATTGGGACAGGGGGTAGGAGAGACCCAGTACTTC
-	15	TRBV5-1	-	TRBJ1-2	CASSFSAQPNYGYTF	TGCGCCAGCAGCTTCTCGGCACAGCCTAACTATGGCTACACCTTC
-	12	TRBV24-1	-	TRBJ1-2	CATSGDTDGYTF	TGTGCCACCAGTGGGGATACGGACGGCTACACCTTC
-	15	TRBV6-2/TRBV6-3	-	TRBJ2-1	CASRRDSGSYNEQFF	TGTGCCAGCAGGAGAGACAGCGGCTCCTACAATGAGCAGTTCTTC
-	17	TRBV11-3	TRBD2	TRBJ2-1	CASSLRGRRGSYNEQFF	TGTGCCAGCAGCCTCCGAGGGAGGCGGGGGTCGTACAATGAGCAGTTCTTC
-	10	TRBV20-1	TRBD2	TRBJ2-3	CSAVAGGQYF	TGCAGTGCAGTAGCGGGAGGGCAGTATTTT
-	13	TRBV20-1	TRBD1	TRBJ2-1	CSARQGADNEQFF	TGCAGTGCCAGACAGGGGGCGGATAATGAGCAGTTCTTC
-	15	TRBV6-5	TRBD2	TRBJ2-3	CASSGERGSADTQYF	TGTGCCAGCAGTGGGGAGCGGGGGAGCGCAGATACGCAGTATTTT
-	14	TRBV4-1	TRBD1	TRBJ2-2	CASSQETGVGELFF	TGCGCCAGCAGCCAGGAGACAGGGGTCGGGGAGCTGTTTTTT
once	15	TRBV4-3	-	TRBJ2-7	CASRLTADEGYEQYF	TGCGCCAGCAGACTTACGGCCGATGAGGGCTACGAGCAGTACTTC
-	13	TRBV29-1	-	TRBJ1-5	CSVYEGGNQPQHF	TGCAGCGTTTATGAGGGAGGCAATCAGCCCCAGCATTTT
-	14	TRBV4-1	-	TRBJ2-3	CASSTTGGTDTQYF	TGCGCCAGCAGCACCACGGGGGGCACAGATACGCAGTATTTT
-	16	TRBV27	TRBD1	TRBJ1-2	CASSLFGQGAGYGYTF	TGTGCCAGCAGTTTATTTGGGCAGGGGGCCGGGTACGGCTACACCTTC
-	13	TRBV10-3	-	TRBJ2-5	CAISEPYEETQYF	TGTGCCATCAGTGAGCCCTATGAAGAGACCCAGTACTTC
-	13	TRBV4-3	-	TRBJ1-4	CASSQGYGEKLFF	TGCGCCAGCAGCCAAGGATATGGGGAAAAACTGTTTTTT
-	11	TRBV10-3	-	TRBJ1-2	CATEDGYGYTF	TGTGCCACAGAGGACGGGTATGGCTACACCTTC
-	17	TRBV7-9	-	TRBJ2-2	CASSLTFGSSNTGELFF	TGTGCCAGCAGCCTCACTTTTGGGTCGTCGAACACCGGGGAGCTGTTTTTT
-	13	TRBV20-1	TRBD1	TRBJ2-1	CSARSDREHEQFF	TGCAGTGCTAGATCGGACAGGGAGCATGAGCAGTTCTTC
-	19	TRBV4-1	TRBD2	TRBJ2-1	CASSQVRRGGLQNYNEQFF	TGCGCCAGCAGCCAAGTAAGGCGGGGGGGCCTGCAAAACTACAATGAGCAGTTCTTC
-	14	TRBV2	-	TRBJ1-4	CASSRFEGNEKLFF	TGTGCCAGCAGCCGATTCGAGGGTAATGAAAAACTGTTTTTT
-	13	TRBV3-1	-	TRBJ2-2	CASSPRPTGELFF	TGTGCCAGCAGCCCCCGCCCAACCGGGGAGCTGTTTTTT
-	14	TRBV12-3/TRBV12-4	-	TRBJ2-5	CASSLPGGRETQYF	TGTGCCAGCAGTTTACCAGGGGGGCGCGAGACCCAGTACTTC